These 18 T cell receptor beta chains share one sample of origin, sequenced in a study of T-cell reconstitution after alpha-beta-depleted transplantation in children. During its preparation, the TCRbeta library received unique molecular identifiers. MiXCR, run by TCRdb on the PCR reads, gives a single entry per CDR3 protein. Counted here are a few hundred thousand distinct CDR3 sequences, 13% occurring once; the ten biggest clones make up over 2%. Sequencing was performed on PBMCs, mostly from graft donor cells, taken 360 days after TCRalphabeta/CD19-depleted stem cell transplant. Receptors were obtained from a male patient aged 5 to 17 who had a stem cell transplant for acute myeloid leukemia, so the T cells may come from the graft donor.

This clonotype has at least ten counts. The chain couples TRBV6-5 to TRBJ2-1, with D perhaps TRBD2 (5 bases). Germline CDR1 MNHEY, CDR2 SVGAGI. The CDR3 totals 13 residues. V dropped 5 bases and J dropped 4 bases, with 9 bases sitting between them. The CDR3 here is CASSREVYNEQFF. Written as DNA, the CDR3 is TGTGCCAGCAGTCGGGAAGTTTACAATGAGCAGTTCTTC.

The rearrangement joins TRBV12-3 or TRBV12-4 to TRBJ2-3; no firm D call. Trimming pared 2 bases from V and 2 bases from J, leaving 11 bases between. The CDR3 extends over 15 amino acids. CDR3 protein: CASSLRAQTTDTQYF. For the CDR3, the DNA is TGTGCCAGCAGTTTAAGGGCACAGACCACAGATACGCAGTATTTT.

This clonotype was counted many times. This chain links TRBV28 with TRBJ2-7; D not resolved. This CDR3 contains 13 residues. With 6 bases removed from V and 4 bases from J, the gap between germline ends came to 13 bases. The germline gives CDR1 MDHEN, CDR2 SYDVKM. This chain's CDR3 is CASSVSPSYEQYF. For the CDR3, the DNA is TGTGCCAGCAGCGTCTCGCCCTCTTACGAGCAGTACTTC.

The chain couples TRBV28 to TRBJ2-7, with 9 bases that match TRBD1. V gave up 10 bases and J gave up 0 bases; unmatched junction bases: 7. Per germline, CDR1 MDHEN and CDR2 SYDVKM. This CDR3 is 14 amino acids long. The CDR3 nucleotides are TGTGCCATCCAAGGACAGGGGCCCTCCTACGAGCAGTACTTC. Translation gives CAIQGQGPSYEQYF.

The chain combines TRBV28 with TRBJ1-5, with no clear D. The germline V gene has CDR1 MDHEN and CDR2 SYDVKM. The CDR3 loop spans 14 amino acids. V lost 2 bases and J lost 3, with 8 bases in between. CDR3 region: CASSLVTFNQPQHF. In DNA form, the CDR3 reads TGTGCCAGCAGTTTAGTAACCTTCAATCAGCCCCAGCATTTT.

The rearrangement joins TRBV4-2 to TRBJ2-7; D unclear. This CDR3 region has 15 residues. Between the trimmed V and J ends, which lost 1 base and 2 bases, there was a span of 12 bases. CDR1 and CDR2 (germline): LGHNA, YNFKEQ. CDR3 residues: CASSQAGRFPYEQYF. CDR3 bases: TGTGCCAGCAGCCAAGCAGGTCGGTTTCCCTACGAGCAGTACTTC.

The chain has TRBV7-2 and TRBJ1-5; no clear D gene. Germline CDR1 is SGHTA and CDR2 is FQGNSA. The V end lost 9 bases, the J end lost 3 bases, and 15 bases lay between the germline ends. This CDR3 spans 14 amino acids. DNA of the CDR3: TGTGCCAGTTCCGGGGAGACCCCCAATCAGCCCCAGCATTTT. Translation: CASSGETPNQPQHF.

This chain joins TRBV20-1 and TRBJ2-7; perhaps D is TRBD1 or TRBD2 (6 bases each). Trimming removed 0 bases from V and 2 bases from J, with 11 bases in between. Germline V gene lookup returns CDR1 DFQATT and CDR2 SNEGSKA (reference sequence). This CDR3 has 14 residues. The CDR3 region has the DNA TGCAGTGCTAGAGAGGGGGGCCTACCCTACGAGCAGTACTTC. Its translation: CSAREGGLPYEQYF.

The rearrangement uses TRBV20-1 and TRBJ2-2, with a weak D call TRBD1 (5 bases). CDR3 length: 15 residues. Between the trimmed V and J ends, which lost 5 bases and 1 base, there was a span of 14 bases. Germline V gene sequence: CDR1 DFQATT, CDR2 SNEGSKA (reference sequence). The CDR3 nucleotides are TGCAGTGCTTGGGCAGCACAGGTGAACACCGGGGAGCTGTTTTTT. Its protein is CSAWAAQVNTGELFF.

The table lists this clonotype with a few counts. The chain uses TRBV14 and TRBJ2-5, with D unclear. V was cut by 0 bases and J by 3 bases, with 11 bases left in between. CDR1 is SGHDN, CDR2 FVKESK, per germline. CDR3 length: 15 residues. In DNA form, the CDR3 reads TGTGCCAGCAGCCAAGATCTTCCTGAGAAAGAGACCCAGTACTTC. As protein: CASSQDLPEKETQYF. The entire variable domain, with the rest obtained from reference TRBV14 and TRBJ2-5, is as follows: EAGVTQFPSHSVIEKGQTVTLRCDPISGHDNLYWYRRVMGKEIKFLLHFVKESKQDESGMPNNRFLAERTGGTYSTLKVQPAELEDSGVYFCASSQDLPEKETQYFGPGTRLLVL.

This clonotype has just a few counts. V and J are TRBV18 and TRBJ1-1, with D possibly TRBD1 on 6 matching bases. This CDR3 spans 16 amino acids. The V gene's germline CDR1 is KGHSH and CDR2 LQKENI. V was clipped by 5 bases and J by 1 base, with 17 bases between them. In DNA, the CDR3 is TGTGCCAGCTCAAAATCGGCCGGACAGTCGAACACTGAAGCTTTCTTT. Encoded protein: CASSKSAGQSNTEAFF.

The chain recombines TRBV4-3 with TRBJ2-2, with D unclear. Germline V gene sequence: CDR1 LGHNA, CDR2 YSLEER. The CDR3 is 15 amino acids. Trimming pared 0 bases from V and 1 base from J, leaving 6 bases between. As DNA, the CDR3 is TGCGCCAGCAGCCAAGAATCCCGGAACACCGGGGAGCTGTTTTTT. Protein sequence: CASSQESRNTGELFF.

This clonotype was seen ten or more times. V gene TRBV11-2 combines with J gene TRBJ2-3; D may be TRBD1 or TRBD2 (5 bases each). The V end was cut by 5 bases, the J end by 6 bases, with 15 bases between. The germline gives CDR1 SGHAT, CDR2 FQNNGV. The length of the CDR3 is 14 residues. The DNA for the CDR3 is TGTGCCAGCAGCCGCCGGGACGCCCTGGATACGCAGTATTTT. This sequence encodes CASSRRDALDTQYF.

There are a few counts of this clonotype. The J gene is TRBJ2-1, the V gene TRBV29-1; TRBD1 aligns across 12 bases. V gave up 7 bases and J gave up 4 bases; unmatched junction bases: 5. The CDR3 loop spans 14 amino acids. CDR1 and CDR2 (germline): SQVTM, ANQGSEA. The CDR3, as DNA: TGCAGCGCGAGGGACAGGGGGCCGTACAATGAGCAGTTCTTC. It yields the protein CSARDRGPYNEQFF.

This clonotype was detected only a few times. V is TRBV6-5 and J is TRBJ1-1; D gene uncertain. V was trimmed by 7 bases and J by 1 base, leaving 13 bases between them. The CDR3 spans 14 residues. From germline, CDR1 is MNHEY and CDR2 SVGAGI. CDR3 bases: TGTGCCAGCATTTTTGAGCTGGGGAACACTGAAGCTTTCTTT. Protein product: CASIFELGNTEAFF.

The CDR3 region is CASSPQWNEQFF. DNA for the CDR3: TGTGCCAGCAGCCCACAGTGGAATGAGCAGTTCTTC. V gene TRBV11-2 combines with J gene TRBJ2-1; D gene ambiguous. Trimming took 5 bases from V and 7 from J, leaving 9 bases between them. The length of the CDR3 is 12 residues. Germline V gives CDR1 SGHAT, CDR2 FQNNGV.

The rearrangement joins TRBV10-3 to TRBJ2-3; 7 nucleotides match TRBD1. The CDR3 extends over 15 amino acids. Germline-derived CDR1 and CDR2 are ENHRY and SYGVKD. V shed 10 bases and J 0 bases; nucleotides not matched to a gene: 10. The CDR3 loop reads CATRQGRGSTDTQYF. For the CDR3, the DNA is TGTGCCACCCGCCAGGGCAGGGGGAGCACAGATACGCAGTATTTT.

This clonotype was seen a few times. The V gene is TRBV3-1, the J gene TRBJ1-2; D remains ambiguous. Trimming took off 0 bases at V and 7 bases at J, with 9 bases between the two ends. This CDR3 is built from 13 residues. Looked up from germline, CDR1 is LGHDT and CDR2 is YNNKEL (reference sequence). The CDR3 DNA sequence: TGTGCCAGCAGCCAAGATTTCAAGGGTGGCTACACCTTC. Translating it yields CASSQDFKGGYTF.